This T cell receptor beta chain comes out of a study of T cells in localized non-small cell lung cancer. Germline loops: CDR1 MNHEY, CDR2 SMNVEV (reference sequence). CDR3 length: 14 amino acids. Trimming removed 7 bases from V and 10 bases from J, with 17 bases in between. The table came from immunoSEQ multiplex PCR; TCRdb's copy has only in-frame clones and leaves some out. The sample has around 15,000 clones, roughly 85% seen once; the top ten hold more than 20%. This sequence was found in a female donor older than 55 with stage I squamous cell lung carcinoma. The specimen was peripheral blood, collected before any cancer treatment. The rearrangement joins TRBV27 to TRBJ1-6, with D perhaps matching TRBD1 (5 bases). The chain's CDR3 is CASKGRGFQSPLHF. As DNA, the CDR3 is TGTGCCAGCAAGGGGAGAGGGTTTCAATCACCCCTCCACTTT.